This T cell receptor beta chain is drawn from a study of T-cell reconstitution after alpha-beta-depleted transplantation in children. General study points: Some patients showed high day-60 TCRbeta diversity, which derived from surviving recipient T cells and thymic progenitors. Several hundred expanded graft clones reportedly were the source of alpha-beta T cells about two months after transplant.

Construction of the TCRbeta library involved unique molecular identifiers. From the PCR reads, TCRdb called clonotypes with MiXCR, one entry per CDR3 protein. The sample carries 250,000 to 400,000 distinct CDR3 sequences, about a quarter recorded once. The table lists this clonotype with a few counts. The antigen remains undetermined. There are 15 residues in the CDR3. Germline V lookup: CDR1 SGHTA, CDR2 FQGNSA. The J segment lost 7 bases and the V segment lost 5 bases, leaving 8 bases of the junction unmatched. The receptor was derived from a male patient under 18 who had a stem cell transplant for acute lymphoblastic leukemia, so the T cells may come from the graft donor. The chain carries TRBV7-2 and TRBJ2-1; 10 nucleotides align to TRBD1. Specimen: PBMCs, mostly from graft donor cells, collected 180 days after TCRalphabeta/CD19-depleted stem cell transplant. For the CDR3, the DNA is TGTGCCAGCAGCCCACCGGGACAGGGGTGGAATGAGCAGTTCTTC. Amino acid sequence: CASSPPGQGWNEQFF. Drawing the rest from reference TRBV7-2 and TRBJ2-1, the complete variable domain is GAGVSQSPSNKVTEKGKDVELRCDPISGHTALYWYRQSLGQGLEFLIYFQGNSAPDKSGLPSDRFSAERTGGSVSTLTIQRTQQEDSAVYLCASSPPGQGWNEQFFGPGTRLTVL.